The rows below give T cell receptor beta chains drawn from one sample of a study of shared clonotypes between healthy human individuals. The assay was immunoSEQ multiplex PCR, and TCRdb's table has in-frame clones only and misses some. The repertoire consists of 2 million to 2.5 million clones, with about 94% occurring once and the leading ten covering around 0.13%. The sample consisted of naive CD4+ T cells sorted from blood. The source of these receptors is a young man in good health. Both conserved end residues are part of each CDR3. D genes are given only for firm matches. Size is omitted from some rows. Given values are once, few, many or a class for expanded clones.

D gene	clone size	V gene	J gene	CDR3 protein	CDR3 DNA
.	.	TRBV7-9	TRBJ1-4	CASSSSGRVDGEKLFF	TGTGCCAGCAGCTCCTCGGGTCGGGTGGATGGTGAAAAACTGTTTTTT
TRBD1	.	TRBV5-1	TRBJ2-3	CASSYGTGGTDTQYF	TGCGCCAGCAGCTATGGGACAGGTGGCACAGATACGCAGTATTTT
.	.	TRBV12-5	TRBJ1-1	CASGLNTEAFF	TGTGCTAGTGGCCTAAATACCGAAGCTTTCTTT
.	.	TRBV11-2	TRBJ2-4	CASSLVRDNQYF	TGTGCCAGCAGCTTAGTTAGGGACAATCAGTACTTC
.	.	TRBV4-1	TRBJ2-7	CASSQDRGVRYEQYF	TGCGCCAGCAGCCAAGACAGGGGCGTTCGCTACGAGCAGTACTTC
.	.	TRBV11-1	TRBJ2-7	CASRNSLLEEQYF	TGTGCCAGCCGTAACAGCCTGCTTGAGGAGCAGTACTTC
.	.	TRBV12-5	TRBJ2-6	CASGSSGANVLTF	TGTGCTAGTGGGAGTTCTGGGGCCAACGTCCTGACTTTC
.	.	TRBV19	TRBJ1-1	CASSPRSKTEAFF	TGTGCCAGTAGTCCTCGGAGTAAGACTGAAGCTTTCTTT
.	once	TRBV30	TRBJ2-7	CASPREQYF	TGTGCCTCCCCTCGGGAGCAGTACTTC
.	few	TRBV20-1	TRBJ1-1	CSATSDTEAFF	TGCAGTGCTACTAGTGACACTGAAGCTTTCTTT
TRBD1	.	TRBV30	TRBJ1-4	CAWAGQGPEKLFF	TGTGCCTGGGCGGGACAGGGACCCGAAAAACTGTTTTTT
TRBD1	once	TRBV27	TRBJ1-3	CASSRGTDSGNTIYF	TGTGCCAGCAGTCGTGGGACAGACTCTGGAAACACCATATATTTT
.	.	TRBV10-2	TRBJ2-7	CASSVDRPPTYEQYF	TGCGCCAGCAGTGTTGACAGACCCCCCACCTACGAGCAGTACTTC
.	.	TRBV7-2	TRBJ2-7	CASSLGAGSSYEQYF	TGTGCCAGCAGCTTAGGGGCAGGGAGCTCCTACGAGCAGTACTTC
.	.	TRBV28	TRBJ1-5	CASSLRALSNQPQHF	TGTGCCAGCAGTTTACGGGCTCTTAGCAATCAGCCCCAGCATTTT
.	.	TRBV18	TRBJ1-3	CASSPDTSGNTIYF	TGTGCCAGCTCACCGGACACCTCTGGAAACACCATATATTTT
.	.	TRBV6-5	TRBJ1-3	CASRLTDFSGNTIYF	TGTGCCAGCAGATTGACAGATTTCTCTGGAAACACCATATATTTT
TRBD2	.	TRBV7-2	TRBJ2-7	CASSTRLARPYEQYF	TGTGCCAGCAGCACCCGACTAGCGAGACCCTACGAGCAGTACTTC
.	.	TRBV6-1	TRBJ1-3	CASSEMAVSGNTIYF	TGTGCCAGCAGTGAGATGGCCGTCTCTGGAAACACCATATATTTT
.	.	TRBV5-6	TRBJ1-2	CASSLQSTWGYTF	TGTGCCAGCAGCTTGCAGAGTACGTGGGGCTACACCTTC
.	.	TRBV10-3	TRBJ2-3	CAISESGGLDTQYF	TGTGCCATCAGTGAGTCGGGGGGGCTAGATACGCAGTATTTT
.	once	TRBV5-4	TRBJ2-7	CASSSPKSGRSSYEQYF	TGTGCCAGCAGCTCCCCTAAGAGCGGGCGGAGCTCCTACGAGCAGTACTTC
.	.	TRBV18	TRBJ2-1	CASSPGQSYNEQFF	TGTGCCAGCTCACCGGGACAATCCTACAATGAGCAGTTCTTC
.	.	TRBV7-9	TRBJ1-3	CASSLLGVDTIYF	TGTGCCAGCAGCTTGTTAGGGGTGGACACCATATATTTT
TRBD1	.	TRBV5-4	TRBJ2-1	CASSLDGQGTNEQFF	TGTGCCAGCAGTTTGGACGGACAGGGTACGAATGAGCAGTTCTTC
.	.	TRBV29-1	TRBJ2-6	CSVAYGLASGANVLTF	TGCAGCGTTGCATATGGCCTGGCTTCTGGGGCCAACGTCCTGACTTTC
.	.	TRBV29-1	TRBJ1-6	CSVTQGLNSPLHF	TGCAGCGTCACCCAGGGTCTCAATTCACCCCTCCACTTT
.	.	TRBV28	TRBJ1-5	CASSTIPGSGPQHF	TGTGCCAGCAGTACGATACCAGGGTCTGGGCCCCAGCATTTT
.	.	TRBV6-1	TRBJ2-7	CASSEASYEQYF	TGTGCCAGCAGTGAAGCGTCCTACGAGCAGTACTTC
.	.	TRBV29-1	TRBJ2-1	CSVEQLAGNEQFF	TGCAGCGTTGAACAACTAGCAGGTAATGAGCAGTTCTTC
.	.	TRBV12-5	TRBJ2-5	CASGLSPLEAQYF	TGTGCTAGTGGTTTGTCCCCCCTGGAGGCCCAGTACTTC
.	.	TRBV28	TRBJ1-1	CASSPTRDWNTEAFF	TGTGCCAGCAGTCCGACCCGGGACTGGAACACTGAAGCTTTCTTT
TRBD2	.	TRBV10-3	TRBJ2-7	CAIATSDEQYF	TGTGCCATCGCGACTAGCGACGAGCAGTACTTC
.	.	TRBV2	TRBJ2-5	CASTAIRLQETQYF	TGTGCCAGCACGGCGATCCGGCTCCAAGAGACCCAGTACTTC
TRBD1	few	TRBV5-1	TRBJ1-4	CASSLGDSLNEKLFF	TGCGCCAGCAGCTTGGGGGACAGCCTTAATGAAAAACTGTTTTTT
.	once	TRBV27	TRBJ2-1	CASSLSGGMSNEQFF	TGTGCCAGCAGTTTATCAGGCGGGATGAGTAATGAGCAGTTCTTC
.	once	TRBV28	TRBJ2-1	CASSPGRPYNEQFF	TGTGCCAGCAGTCCCGGCCGGCCTTACAATGAGCAGTTCTTC
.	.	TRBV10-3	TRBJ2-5	CAISGGGAQETQYF	TGTGCCATCAGTGGTGGGGGGGCTCAAGAGACCCAGTACTTC
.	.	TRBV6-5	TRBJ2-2	CASSYDWGAGELFF	TGTGCCAGCAGTTACGATTGGGGGGCCGGGGAGCTGTTTTTT
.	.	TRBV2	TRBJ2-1	CASSERLGSYNEQFF	TGTGCCAGCAGTGAACGACTAGGATCCTACAATGAGCAGTTCTTC
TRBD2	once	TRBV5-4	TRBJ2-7	CASSLAQRGTSYEQYF	TGTGCCAGCAGCTTGGCCCAGCGGGGGACCTCCTACGAGCAGTACTTC
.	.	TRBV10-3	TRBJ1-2	CAISDGQTYGYTF	TGTGCCATCAGTGACGGGCAGACCTATGGCTACACCTTC
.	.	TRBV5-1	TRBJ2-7	CASSRGTYSYEQYF	TGCGCCAGCTCCCGGGGGACGTACTCCTACGAGCAGTACTTC
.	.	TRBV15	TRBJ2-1	CATSMDSLSYNEQFF	TGTGCCACCAGCATGGACAGCCTCTCCTACAATGAGCAGTTCTTC
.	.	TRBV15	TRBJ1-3	CATSRASDRAAGNTIYF	TGTGCCACCAGCAGAGCGTCGGATAGGGCAGCTGGAAACACCATATATTTT
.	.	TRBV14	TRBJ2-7	CASSQASTVSYEQYF	TGTGCCAGCAGCCAAGCTTCGACAGTTTCCTACGAGCAGTACTTC
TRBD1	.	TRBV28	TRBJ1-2	CASSLTGQGANYGYTF	TGTGCCAGCAGTTTAACGGGACAGGGCGCCAACTATGGCTACACCTTC
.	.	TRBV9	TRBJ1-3	CASSVDPGRESGNTIYF	TGTGCCAGCAGCGTCGATCCGGGACGGGAATCTGGAAACACCATATATTTT
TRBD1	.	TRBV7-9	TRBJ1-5	CASSLDRGNQPQHF	TGTGCCAGCAGCCTGGACAGGGGCAATCAGCCCCAGCATTTT
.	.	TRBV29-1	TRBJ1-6	CSAQSPLHF	TGCAGCGCCCAATCACCCCTCCACTTT
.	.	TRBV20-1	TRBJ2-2	CSANIPGELFF	TGCAGTGCTAATATTCCCGGGGAGCTGTTTTTT
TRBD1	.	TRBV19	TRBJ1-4	CASSQGDRGREKLFF	TGTGCCAGTAGCCAAGGGGACAGGGGTCGTGAAAAACTGTTTTTT
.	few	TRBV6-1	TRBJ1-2	CASTERSGYGYTF	TGTGCCAGCACTGAGAGATCGGGGTATGGCTACACCTTC